This T cell receptor (beta chain) was recorded in a study of CD8+ T cells in alopecia areata. Study-wide background: The tofacitinib course ran for 6 to 18 months and was followed by 6 months off drug.

Worth noting for this clone: Its cognate antigen is unknown.

Treatment: oral pan-JAK inhibitor, 5-10 mg twice daily. Broader study findings: The study found that many expanded lesional clones persisted in scalp and blood during tofacitinib. Researchers reported that TCR sharing among patients proved less clear than in mice, possibly HLA-linked.

RNA extraction was followed by reverse transcription into cDNA, which acted as the sequencing template. The assay was immunoSEQ multiplex PCR, and TCRdb's table has in-frame clones only and misses some. This sample has around 100,000 clones, with 50% to 65% found just once. Per the germline V gene, CDR1 is LGHNA and CDR2 is YSLEER. Deletions cut 4 bases from V and 2 bases from J, with 14 bases between. The CDR3 contains 16 residues. Sequencing was performed on CD4+ T cells sorted from blood, taken at week 24, from a patient treated with tofacitinib. This clonotype was obtained from a human donor with alopecia areata. This chain joins TRBV4-3 and TRBJ2-2; a possible D gene is TRBD2 (6 bases). CDR3 nucleotide sequence: TGCGCCAGCAGCCCCAAGGGAGGACTAAACACCGGGGAGCTGTTTTTT. It specifies CASSPKGGLNTGELFF.